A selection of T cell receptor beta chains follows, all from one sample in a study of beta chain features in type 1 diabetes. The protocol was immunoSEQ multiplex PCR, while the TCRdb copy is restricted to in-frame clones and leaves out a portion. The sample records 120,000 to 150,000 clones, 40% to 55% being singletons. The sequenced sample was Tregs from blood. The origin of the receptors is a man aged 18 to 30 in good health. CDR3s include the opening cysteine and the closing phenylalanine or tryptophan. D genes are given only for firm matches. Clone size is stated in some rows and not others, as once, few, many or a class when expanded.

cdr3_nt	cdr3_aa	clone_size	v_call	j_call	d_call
TGCGCCAGCAGCTTGTTGTCGGGATCTCTGATGGGCTACGAGCAGTACTTC	CASSLLSGSLMGYEQYF	.	TRBV5-1	TRBJ2-7	.
TGTGCCAGCAGCCGAGGGACAGGGGGCGGAAAACTGTTTTTT	CASSRGTGGGKLFF	few	TRBV5-4	TRBJ1-4	TRBD1
TGTGCCATCAGTCCTCGGGGGGGCCGGAGCACAGATACGCAGTATTTT	CAISPRGGRSTDTQYF	once	TRBV10-3	TRBJ2-3	TRBD2
TGTGCCAGCAGCCGGGGGGCGGGAGCTACCTACGAGCAGTACTTC	CASSRGAGATYEQYF	few	TRBV7-2	TRBJ2-7	.
TGTGCCAGCAGCCGGGAGGGCAACTATGGCTACACCTTC	CASSREGNYGYTF	.	TRBV7-8	TRBJ1-2	.
TGTGCCAGCTCTTTCGGGACAGGGGGTATATACGAGCAGTACTTC	CASSFGTGGIYEQYF	.	TRBV18	TRBJ2-7	TRBD1
TGTGCCAGCTCTGCGCGGAGCGGGCGGTTACAATCTTGGGAGACCCAGTACTTC	CASSARSGRLQSWETQYF	.	TRBV27	TRBJ2-5	.
TGTGCCAGCTCACCACCGGCGGGAGGGAACGAGCAGTACTTC	CASSPPAGGNEQYF	.	TRBV18	TRBJ2-7	TRBD2
TGTGCCTGGAAGGGACAGGGATTTTGGTTCACTGAAGCTTTCTTT	CAWKGQGFWFTEAFF	once	TRBV30	TRBJ1-1	TRBD1
TGTGCCAGTAGTCCCCGCGTAGGGGCAGGCGGCACTGAAGCTTTCTTT	CASSPRVGAGGTEAFF	.	TRBV19	TRBJ1-1	.
TGTGCCAGCAGCGGCGGCCTCATGAACACTGAAGCTTTCTTT	CASSGGLMNTEAFF	.	TRBV11-1	TRBJ1-1	.
TGTGCCAGCAGCGTAGTCGGGGGGAACAATGAGCAGTTCTTC	CASSVVGGNNEQFF	few	TRBV7-2	TRBJ2-1	TRBD2
TGTGCCAGTAGTGTAACAGGGCGGCGCACAGATACGCAGTATTTT	CASSVTGRRTDTQYF	.	TRBV19	TRBJ2-3	.
TGTGCCAGCAGTGAAGCGCAGGTGATGGGGGGGAGGTATGGCTACACCTTC	CASSEAQVMGGRYGYTF	.	TRBV6-1	TRBJ1-2	.
TGCGCCAGCAGCTTGGCGGTGCTAGCGGGGGTGACAGATACGCAGTATTTT	CASSLAVLAGVTDTQYF	.	TRBV5-1	TRBJ2-3	TRBD2
TGTGCCAGCAGCGTAGGTGTGGGAGGTGGAAACACCATATATTTT	CASSVGVGGGNTIYF	.	TRBV9	TRBJ1-3	.
TGTGCCAGCAGCATAACAGGGGCAAGCACGCAGTATTTT	CASSITGASTQYF	few	TRBV5-4	TRBJ2-3	TRBD1
TGTGCCAGCAGCTGGACAGGGTTTGAGCAGTACTTC	CASSWTGFEQYF	.	TRBV5-5	TRBJ2-7	TRBD1
TGTGCCAGCAGCCGTGGGACTAGCGGGGCAGATACGCAGTATTTT	CASSRGTSGADTQYF	.	TRBV28	TRBJ2-3	TRBD2
TGCGCCAGCAGACAAGTCGGGACAGGAGTTGGCTACAATGAGCAGTTCTTC	CASRQVGTGVGYNEQFF	.	TRBV5-1	TRBJ2-1	TRBD1
TGCGCCAGCAGCCGAACTTCATTAGTCCTCCAGGGTACTGCAAACACCATATATTTT	CASSRTSLVLQGTANTIYF	.	TRBV4-3	TRBJ1-3	.
TGTGCCAGCAGTTTAGGGGACAGGATTAATGAAAAACTGTTTTTT	CASSLGDRINEKLFF	.	TRBV28	TRBJ1-4	TRBD1
TGCGCCAGCAGCCAGGGACTAGCGGGAGGGTACTACGAGCAGTACTTC	CASSQGLAGGYYEQYF	.	TRBV4-1	TRBJ2-7	TRBD2
TGTGCCAGCAGTTACCGCCTAGCAACTAATGAAAAACTGTTTTTT	CASSYRLATNEKLFF	.	TRBV28	TRBJ1-4	.
TGTGCCAGCAGGGAGACAGGGAATCAGCCCCAGCATTTT	CASRETGNQPQHF	.	TRBV28	TRBJ1-5	TRBD1
TGTGCCAGCTCACCGGACAGGGACTATGGCTACACCTTC	CASSPDRDYGYTF	.	TRBV18	TRBJ1-2	TRBD1
TGCAGCGTTGATCGGGAGGGGGGTTATGGCTACACCTTC	CSVDREGGYGYTF	few	TRBV29-1	TRBJ1-2	.
TGTGCCAGCAGCTTTTTAGGGGCGCGGAGCGAGCAGTACTTC	CASSFLGARSEQYF	.	TRBV11-2	TRBJ2-7	.
TGTGCCAGCAGCCCCGAAGGAGGGCTCGGCGAGCAGTACTTC	CASSPEGGLGEQYF	.	TRBV7-3	TRBJ2-7	.
TGCGCCAGCAGCCAAGTCAAATCGTCAGACTACGAGCAGTACTTC	CASSQVKSSDYEQYF	.	TRBV4-3	TRBJ2-7	.
TGCGCCAGCAGCTTGGTGGGGGCGCGGTACGAGCAGTACTTC	CASSLVGARYEQYF	.	TRBV5-1	TRBJ2-7	.
TGTGCCTGGAGTGTATTCCGGGGCGGGGAGCTGTTTTTT	CAWSVFRGGELFF	.	TRBV30	TRBJ2-2	.
TGTGCCAGCAGCCCTGGACTAGCGACAGATACGCAGTATTTT	CASSPGLATDTQYF	few	TRBV7-9	TRBJ2-3	TRBD2
TGTGCCAGCAGCTCGCGGAGGATAAGCACAGATACGCAGTATTTT	CASSSRRISTDTQYF	few	TRBV7-2	TRBJ2-3	.
TGCGCCAGCAGCCTCACTACGGGACTTTTGAGCTCTGGGGCCAACGTCCTGACTTTC	CASSLTTGLLSSGANVLTF	.	TRBV5-1	TRBJ2-6	.
TGTGCCAGCAGCTTAGCAAGACTAGCCTACAATGAGCAGTTCTTC	CASSLARLAYNEQFF	few	TRBV7-9	TRBJ2-1	.
TGTGCCAGCAGCTTAAACCAAGGGACAGGCCCACGGGAGCAGTACTTC	CASSLNQGTGPREQYF	.	TRBV7-2	TRBJ2-7	TRBD1
TGTGCCAGCAGCACTCTTTGGGGCGGGAGGGCCGGAATCGCAGATACGCAGTATTTT	CASSTLWGGRAGIADTQYF	once	TRBV28	TRBJ2-3	TRBD2
TGTGCCATCAACCAGGGGACAGCGAACACCGGGGAGCTGTTTTTT	CAINQGTANTGELFF	.	TRBV10-3	TRBJ2-2	TRBD1
TGTGCCAGCAGCTCTAGACAGGGGGGAAACACCATATATTTT	CASSSRQGGNTIYF	few	TRBV5-4	TRBJ1-3	TRBD1
TGTGCCAGCAGTCCGACAGGGGACTATGGCTACACCTTC	CASSPTGDYGYTF	few	TRBV27	TRBJ1-2	TRBD1
TGCGCCAGCAGCAGCCACGGAGGCGTCTACGAGCAGTACTTC	CASSSHGGVYEQYF	.	TRBV5-1	TRBJ2-7	.
TGTGCCAGTAGTATGCGGGGGACTCTCGAGCAGTACTTC	CASSMRGTLEQYF	few	TRBV19	TRBJ2-7	TRBD2
TGTGCCAGCAGCCGTCAGGGGGGTAGCAATCAGCCCCAGCATTTT	CASSRQGGSNQPQHF	.	TRBV28	TRBJ1-5	TRBD1
TGTGCCAGCTGTCTAGCGGGAGGGGCACAAGAGACCCAGTACTTC	CASCLAGGAQETQYF	.	TRBV28	TRBJ2-5	TRBD2
TGCGCCAGCAGGGGGAGGGAGCGGACCGGGGAGCTGTTTTTT	CASRGRERTGELFF	.	TRBV5-1	TRBJ2-2	TRBD2
TGTGCCAGCAGCTACAGAAACACCATATATTTT	CASSYRNTIYF	.	TRBV7-9	TRBJ1-3	.
TGTGCCAGTAGTATAGATAGGACACCTGGAAACACCATATATTTT	CASSIDRTPGNTIYF	.	TRBV19	TRBJ1-3	.
TGCAGCGCCGTCAGGGGGCCCTTGAACACTGAAGCTTTCTTT	CSAVRGPLNTEAFF	few	TRBV29-1	TRBJ1-1	TRBD1
TGTGCCAGCAGTTACGGGGCGGGGGAGAGCACAGATACGCAGTATTTT	CASSYGAGESTDTQYF	.	TRBV6-6	TRBJ2-3	TRBD2